Sequencing of this TCR beta chain was carried out in a study of T-cell reconstitution after alpha-beta-depleted transplantation in children. Study results and limitations: Surviving recipient T cells and thymic progenitors underlay high day-60 TCRbeta diversity in some patients. Several hundred graft clones that had expanded were reportedly the source of alpha-beta T cells about two months after transplant. At the one-year point after transplant, T-cell counts and TCRbeta diversity were found to come mostly from T cells that had been newly produced.

A few counts support this clonotype. Its specificity is not known. Trimming shortened V by 7 bases and J by 6 bases, and 16 bases separated the two germline ends. Germline CDR1 and CDR2: ENHRY and SYGVKD. The CDR3 spans 13 residues. The TCRbeta library was prepared with unique molecular identifiers. TCRdb independently ran MiXCR on the PCR reads; one entry per CDR3 protein. The data show 500,000 to 650,000 distinct CDR3 sequences, roughly 13% seen once. The clonotype originates from a male patient younger than 18 who had a stem cell transplant for acute myeloid leukemia, so the T cells may come from the graft donor. This sequence joins TRBV10-3 and TRBJ2-7; D might be TRBD2 (6 bases). The material was PBMCs, mostly from graft donor cells, obtained 360 days after TCRalphabeta/CD19-depleted stem cell transplant. DNA of the CDR3: TGTGCCATCAATGGCGGCGCGGGGCTCGAGCAGTACTTC. Amino acids: CAINGGAGLEQYF.